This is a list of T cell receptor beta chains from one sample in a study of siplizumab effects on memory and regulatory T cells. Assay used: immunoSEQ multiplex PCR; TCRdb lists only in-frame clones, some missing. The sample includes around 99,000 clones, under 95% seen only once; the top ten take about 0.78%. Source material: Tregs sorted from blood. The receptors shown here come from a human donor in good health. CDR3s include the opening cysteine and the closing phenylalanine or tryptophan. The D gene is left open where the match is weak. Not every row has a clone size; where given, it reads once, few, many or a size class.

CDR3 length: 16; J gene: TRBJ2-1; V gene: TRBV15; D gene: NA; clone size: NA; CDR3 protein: CATSRDKSSSYNEQFF; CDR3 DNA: TGTGCCACCAGCAGAGATAAGTCTAGTTCCTACAATGAGCAGTTCTTC
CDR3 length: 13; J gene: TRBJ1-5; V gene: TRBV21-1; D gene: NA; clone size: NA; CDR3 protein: CASSKSRVQPQHF; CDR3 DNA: TGTGCCAGCAGCAAATCGAGGGTTCAGCCCCAGCATTTT
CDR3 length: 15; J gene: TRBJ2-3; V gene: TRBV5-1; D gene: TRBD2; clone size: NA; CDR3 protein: CASSVGTIVTDTQYF; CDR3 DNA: TGCGCCAGCAGCGTCGGGACTATTGTAACAGATACGCAGTATTTT
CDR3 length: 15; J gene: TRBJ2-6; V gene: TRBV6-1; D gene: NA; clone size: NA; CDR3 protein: CASSQTLVGANVLTF; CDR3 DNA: TGTGCCAGCAGCCAGACCCTTGTTGGGGCCAACGTCCTGACTTTC
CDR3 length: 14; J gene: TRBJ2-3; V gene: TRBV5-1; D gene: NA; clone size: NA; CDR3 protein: CASSLARVVVDQYF; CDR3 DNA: TGCGCCAGCAGCTTGGCTAGGGTGGTGGTAGATCAGTATTTT
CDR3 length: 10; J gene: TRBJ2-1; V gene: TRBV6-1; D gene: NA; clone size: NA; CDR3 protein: CASRFHEQFF; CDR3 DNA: TGTGCCAGCAGATTCCATGAGCAGTTCTTC
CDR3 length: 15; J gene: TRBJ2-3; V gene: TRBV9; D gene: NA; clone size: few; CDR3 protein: CASTEGGGRGFTQYF; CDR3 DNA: TGTGCCAGCACCGAAGGCGGCGGCCGGGGTTTTACGCAGTATTTT
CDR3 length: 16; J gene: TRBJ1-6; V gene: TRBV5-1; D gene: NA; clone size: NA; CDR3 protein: CASRVGSANYNSPLHF; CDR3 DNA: TGCGCCAGCAGGGTGGGATCGGCTAACTATAATTCACCCCTCCACTTT
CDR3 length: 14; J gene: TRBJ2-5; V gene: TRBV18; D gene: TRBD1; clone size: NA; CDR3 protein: CASSRTGGGETQYF; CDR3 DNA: TGTGCCAGCTCCCGGACAGGGGGAGGCGAGACCCAGTACTTC
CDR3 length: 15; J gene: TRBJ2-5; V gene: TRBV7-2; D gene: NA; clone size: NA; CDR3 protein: CASSPQGGQKETQYF; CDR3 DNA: TGTGCCAGCAGCCCTCAGGGGGGCCAAAAGGAGACCCAGTACTTC
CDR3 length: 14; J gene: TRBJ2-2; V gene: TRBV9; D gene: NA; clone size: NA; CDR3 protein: CASSFFQGTGELFF; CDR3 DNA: TGTGCCAGCAGCTTTTTCCAGGGGACCGGGGAGCTGTTTTTT
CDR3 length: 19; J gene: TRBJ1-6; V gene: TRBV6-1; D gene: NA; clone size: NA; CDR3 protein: CASSERFVQTPTYNSPLHF; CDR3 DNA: TGTGCCAGCAGTGAAAGATTTGTACAAACTCCGACCTATAATTCACCCCTCCACTTT
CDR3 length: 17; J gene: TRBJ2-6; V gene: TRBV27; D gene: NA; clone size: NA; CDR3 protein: CASSYSTGSSGANVLTF; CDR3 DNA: TGTGCCAGCAGTTATTCGACAGGAAGCTCTGGGGCCAACGTCCTGACTTTC
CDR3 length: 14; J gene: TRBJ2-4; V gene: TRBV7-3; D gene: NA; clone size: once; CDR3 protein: CASSSTGTKNIQYF; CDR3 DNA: TGTGCCAGCAGCTCCACCGGGACTAAAAACATTCAGTACTTC
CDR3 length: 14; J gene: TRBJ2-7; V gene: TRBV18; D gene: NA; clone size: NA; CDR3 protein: CASSPQIGSYEQYF; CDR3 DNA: TGTGCCAGCTCACCCCAAATTGGCTCCTACGAGCAGTACTTC
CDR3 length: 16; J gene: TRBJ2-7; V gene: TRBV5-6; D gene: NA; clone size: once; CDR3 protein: CASSSLWGPSSYEQYF; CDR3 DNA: TGTGCCAGCAGCTCCCTCTGGGGGCCTAGCTCCTACGAGCAGTACTTC
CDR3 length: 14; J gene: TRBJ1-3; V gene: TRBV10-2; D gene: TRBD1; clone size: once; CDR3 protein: CASSVSGGINTIYF; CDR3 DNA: TGCGCCAGCAGTGTTTCAGGGGGTATCAACACCATATATTTT
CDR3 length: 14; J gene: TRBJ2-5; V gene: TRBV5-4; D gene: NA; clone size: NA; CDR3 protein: CASSLGGYQETQYF; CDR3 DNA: TGTGCCAGCAGCTTAGGAGGGTACCAAGAGACCCAGTACTTC
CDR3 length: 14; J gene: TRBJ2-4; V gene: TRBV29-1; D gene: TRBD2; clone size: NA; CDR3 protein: CSVGSAGGQNIQYF; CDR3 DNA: TGCAGCGTTGGGTCGGCGGGAGGACAAAACATTCAGTACTTC
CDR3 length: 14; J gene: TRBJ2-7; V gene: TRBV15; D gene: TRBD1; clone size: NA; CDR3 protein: CATSAGTGGYEQYF; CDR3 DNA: TGTGCCACCAGCGCCGGGACAGGGGGCTACGAGCAGTACTTC
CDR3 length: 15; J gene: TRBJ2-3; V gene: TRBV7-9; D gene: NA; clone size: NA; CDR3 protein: CASSSTGASTDTQYF; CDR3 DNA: TGTGCCAGCAGCTCGACGGGCGCGAGCACAGATACGCAGTATTTT
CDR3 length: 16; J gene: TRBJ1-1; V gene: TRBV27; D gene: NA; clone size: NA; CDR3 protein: CASSLFRGGGNTEAFF; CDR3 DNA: TGTGCCAGCAGTTTATTTAGGGGGGGCGGAAACACTGAAGCTTTCTTT
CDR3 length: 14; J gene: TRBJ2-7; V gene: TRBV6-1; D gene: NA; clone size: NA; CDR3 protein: CASSPQRRSYEQYF; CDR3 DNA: TGTGCCAGCAGTCCCCAGAGACGGAGCTACGAGCAGTACTTC
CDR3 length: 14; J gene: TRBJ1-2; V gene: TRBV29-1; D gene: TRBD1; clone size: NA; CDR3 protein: CSVDLQGGGYGYTF; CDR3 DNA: TGCAGCGTTGACCTACAGGGGGGGGGCTATGGCTACACCTTC
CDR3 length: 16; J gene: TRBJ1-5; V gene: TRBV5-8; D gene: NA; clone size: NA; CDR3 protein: CASSLIVWGWDQPQHF; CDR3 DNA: TGTGCCAGCAGCTTGATAGTCTGGGGATGGGATCAGCCCCAGCATTTT
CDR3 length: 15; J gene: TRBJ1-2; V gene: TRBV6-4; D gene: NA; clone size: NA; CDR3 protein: CAGPRATSTGYGYTF; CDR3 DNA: TGTGCCGGTCCAAGGGCAACTTCCACTGGCTATGGCTACACCTTC
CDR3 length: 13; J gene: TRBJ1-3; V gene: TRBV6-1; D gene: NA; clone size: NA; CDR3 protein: CAGRGRSGNTIYF; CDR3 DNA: TGTGCCGGCAGGGGCAGGTCTGGAAACACCATATATTTT
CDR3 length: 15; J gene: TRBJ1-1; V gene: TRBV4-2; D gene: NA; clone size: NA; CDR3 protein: CASSQVNQMNTEAFF; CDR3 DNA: TGTGCCAGCAGCCAAGTTAACCAAATGAACACTGAAGCTTTCTTT
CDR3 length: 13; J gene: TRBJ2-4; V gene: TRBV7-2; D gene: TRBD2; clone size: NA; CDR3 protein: CASSGSGVNIQYF; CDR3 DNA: TGTGCCAGCAGCGGTAGCGGGGTGAACATTCAGTACTTC
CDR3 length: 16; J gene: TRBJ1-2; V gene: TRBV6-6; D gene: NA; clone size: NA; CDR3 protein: CASSYSVSAPNYGYTF; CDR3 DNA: TGTGCCAGCAGTTACTCGGTTTCAGCCCCTAACTATGGCTACACCTTC
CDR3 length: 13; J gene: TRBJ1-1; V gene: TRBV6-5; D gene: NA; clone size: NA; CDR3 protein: CASSFGQNTEAFF; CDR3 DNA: TGTGCCAGCAGTTTTGGACAGAACACTGAAGCTTTCTTT
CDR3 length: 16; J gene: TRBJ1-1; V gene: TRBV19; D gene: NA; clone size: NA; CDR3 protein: CASSIGTAPSLAEAFF; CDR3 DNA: TGTGCCAGTAGTATAGGGACAGCTCCTTCTCTAGCTGAAGCTTTCTTT
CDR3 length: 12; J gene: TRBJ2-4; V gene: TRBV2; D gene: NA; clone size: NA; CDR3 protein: CASRLAKNIQYF; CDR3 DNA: TGTGCCAGCCGCCTAGCCAAAAACATTCAGTACTTC
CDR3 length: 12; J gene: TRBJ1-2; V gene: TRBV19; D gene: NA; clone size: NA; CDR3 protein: CAGGSSRYGYTF; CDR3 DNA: TGTGCCGGAGGGTCCTCACGCTATGGCTACACCTTC
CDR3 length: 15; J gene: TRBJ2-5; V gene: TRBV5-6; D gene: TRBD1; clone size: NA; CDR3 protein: CASSLVSGGGETQYF; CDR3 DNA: TGTGCCAGCAGCTTGGTTTCAGGGGGCGGAGAGACCCAGTACTTC
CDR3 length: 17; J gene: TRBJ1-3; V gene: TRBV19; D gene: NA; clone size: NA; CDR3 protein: CASSTRISRLAGNTIYF; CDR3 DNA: TGTGCCAGTAGTACCCGGATCTCCCGGCTAGCTGGAAACACCATATATTTT
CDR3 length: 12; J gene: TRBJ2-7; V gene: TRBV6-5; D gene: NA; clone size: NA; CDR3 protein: CASSLTGYEQYF; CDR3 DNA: TGTGCCAGCAGCCTGACAGGCTACGAGCAGTACTTC